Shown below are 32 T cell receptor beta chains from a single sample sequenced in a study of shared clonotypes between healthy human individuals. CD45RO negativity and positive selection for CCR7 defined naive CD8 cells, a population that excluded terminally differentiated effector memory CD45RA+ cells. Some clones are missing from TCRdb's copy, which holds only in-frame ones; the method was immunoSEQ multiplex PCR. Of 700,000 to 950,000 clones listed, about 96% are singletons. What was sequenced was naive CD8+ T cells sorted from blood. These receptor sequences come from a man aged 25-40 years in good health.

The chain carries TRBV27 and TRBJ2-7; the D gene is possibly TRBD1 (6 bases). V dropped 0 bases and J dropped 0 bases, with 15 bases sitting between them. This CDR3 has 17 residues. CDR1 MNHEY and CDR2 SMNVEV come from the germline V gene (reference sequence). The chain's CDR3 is CASSLSPTGLGSYEQYF. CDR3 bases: TGTGCCAGCAGTTTATCGCCTACAGGGTTGGGCTCCTACGAGCAGTACTTC.

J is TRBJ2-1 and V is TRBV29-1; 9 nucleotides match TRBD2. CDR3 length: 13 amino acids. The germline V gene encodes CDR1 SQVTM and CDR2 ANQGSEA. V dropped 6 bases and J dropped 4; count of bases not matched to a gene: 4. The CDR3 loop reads CSVVAGEYNEQFF. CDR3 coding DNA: TGCAGCGTGGTAGCGGGAGAATACAATGAGCAGTTCTTC.

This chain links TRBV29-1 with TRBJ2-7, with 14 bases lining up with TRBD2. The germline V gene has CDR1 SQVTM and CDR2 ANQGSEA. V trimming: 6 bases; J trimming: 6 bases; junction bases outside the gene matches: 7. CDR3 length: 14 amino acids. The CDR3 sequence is CSVSTSGRAIEQYF. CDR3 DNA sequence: TGCAGCGTCTCGACTAGCGGGAGGGCAATCGAGCAGTACTTC.

The CDR3 loop reads CASSHFRETVSYNEQFF. CDR3 nucleotide sequence: TGTGCCAGCAGCCACTTCCGGGAGACCGTCTCCTACAATGAGCAGTTCTTC. The chain couples TRBV11-2 to TRBJ2-1; TRBD2 is a possible D gene (6 bases). Trimming took 5 bases from V and 0 from J, leaving 17 bases between them. CDR3 size: 17 residues. CDR1 SGHAT and CDR2 FQNNGV come from the germline V gene.

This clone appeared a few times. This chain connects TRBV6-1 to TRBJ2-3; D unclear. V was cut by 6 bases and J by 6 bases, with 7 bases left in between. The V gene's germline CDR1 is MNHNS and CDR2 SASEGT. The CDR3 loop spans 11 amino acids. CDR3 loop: CASSTWDTQYF. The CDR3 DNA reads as TGTGCCAGCAGCACGTGGGATACGCAGTATTTT.

Here the CDR3 reads CASSQDRLRGSYEQYF. The DNA for the CDR3 is TGTGCCAGCAGCCAAGATAGGTTACGAGGGTCCTACGAGCAGTACTTC. This chain connects TRBV14 to TRBJ2-7; the D gene is possibly TRBD2 (5 bases). The CDR3 is 16 amino acids. V was trimmed by 0 bases and J by 1 base, leaving 13 bases between them. Germline V gives CDR1 SGHDN, CDR2 FVKESK.

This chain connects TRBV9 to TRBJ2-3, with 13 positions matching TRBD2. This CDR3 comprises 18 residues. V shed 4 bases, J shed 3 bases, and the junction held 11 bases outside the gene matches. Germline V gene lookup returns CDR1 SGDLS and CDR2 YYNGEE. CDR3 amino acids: CASSLGIPTSGRTDTQYF. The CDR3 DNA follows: TGTGCCAGCAGCCTTGGCATTCCGACTAGCGGGAGGACAGATACGCAGTATTTT. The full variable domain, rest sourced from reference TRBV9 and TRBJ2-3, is DSGVTQTPKHLITATGQRVTLRCSPRSGDLSVYWYQQSLDQGLQFLIQYYNGEERAKGNILERFSAQQFPDLHSELNLSSLELGDSALYFCASSLGIPTSGRTDTQYFGPGTRLTVL.

The CDR3 loop reads CASSVAGTPGTEAFF. CDR3 in DNA: TGTGCCAGCAGCGTAGCTGGAACCCCAGGAACTGAAGCTTTCTTT. This chain links TRBV9 with TRBJ1-1; D is unresolved. The CDR3 runs 15 residues. Germline CDR1 reads SGDLS; CDR2 reads YYNGEE. Between the trimmed V and J ends, which lost 0 bases and 5 bases, there was a span of 14 bases.

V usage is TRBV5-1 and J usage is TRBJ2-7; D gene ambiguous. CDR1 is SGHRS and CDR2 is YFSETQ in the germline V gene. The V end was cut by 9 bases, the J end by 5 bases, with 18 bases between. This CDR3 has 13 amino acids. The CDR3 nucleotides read TGCGCCACCCGAGTCATAGGGATGGACGAGCAGTACTTC. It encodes CATRVIGMDEQYF.

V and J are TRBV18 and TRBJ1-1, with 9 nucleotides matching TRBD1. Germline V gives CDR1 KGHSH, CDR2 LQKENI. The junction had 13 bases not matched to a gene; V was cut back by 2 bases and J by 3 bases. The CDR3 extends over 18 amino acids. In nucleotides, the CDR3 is TGTGCCAGCTCACCAGGGACAGGGCAGTATTCACTGGACACTGAAGCTTTCTTT. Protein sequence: CASSPGTGQYSLDTEAFF.

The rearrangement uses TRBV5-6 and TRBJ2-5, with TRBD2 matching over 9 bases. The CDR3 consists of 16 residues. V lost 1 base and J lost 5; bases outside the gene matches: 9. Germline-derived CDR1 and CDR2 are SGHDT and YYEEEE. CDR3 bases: TGTGCCAGCAGCTTGTCGGCGGGAGGGCTCTCTGAGACCCAGTACTTC. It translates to CASSLSAGGLSETQYF.

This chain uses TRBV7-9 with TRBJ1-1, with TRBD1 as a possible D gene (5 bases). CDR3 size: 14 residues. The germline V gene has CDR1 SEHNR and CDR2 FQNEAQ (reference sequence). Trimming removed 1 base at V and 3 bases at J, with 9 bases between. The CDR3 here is CASSLEGMDTEAFF. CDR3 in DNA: TGTGCCAGCAGCTTAGAGGGGATGGACACTGAAGCTTTCTTT.

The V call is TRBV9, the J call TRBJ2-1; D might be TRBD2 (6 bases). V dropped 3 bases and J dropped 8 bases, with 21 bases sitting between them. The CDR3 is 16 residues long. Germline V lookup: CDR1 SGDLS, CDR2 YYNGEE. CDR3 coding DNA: TGTGCCAGCAGCGCTACTACAGTGGGGACTCACGATGAGCAGTTCTTC. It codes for CASSATTVGTHDEQFF.

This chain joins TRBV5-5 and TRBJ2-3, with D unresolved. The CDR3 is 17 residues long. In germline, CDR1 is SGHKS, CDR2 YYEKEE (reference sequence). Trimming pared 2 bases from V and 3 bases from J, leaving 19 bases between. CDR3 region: CASSFTLNPAKTDTQYF. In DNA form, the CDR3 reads TGTGCCAGCAGCTTTACGTTAAACCCGGCAAAGACAGATACGCAGTATTTT.

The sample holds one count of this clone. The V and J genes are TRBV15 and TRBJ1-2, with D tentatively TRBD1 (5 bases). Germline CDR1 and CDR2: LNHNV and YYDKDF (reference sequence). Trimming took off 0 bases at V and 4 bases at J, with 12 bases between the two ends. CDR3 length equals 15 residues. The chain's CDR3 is CATSRDLGEGYGYTF. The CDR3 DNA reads TGTGCCACCAGCAGAGATCTAGGGGAGGGCTATGGCTACACCTTC. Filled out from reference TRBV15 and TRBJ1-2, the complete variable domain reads DAMVIQNPRYQVTQFGKPVTLSCSQTLNHNVMYWYQQKSSQAPKLLFHYYDKDFNNEADTPDNFQSRRPNTSFCFLDIRSPGLGDTAMYLCATSRDLGEGYGYTFGSGTRLTVV.

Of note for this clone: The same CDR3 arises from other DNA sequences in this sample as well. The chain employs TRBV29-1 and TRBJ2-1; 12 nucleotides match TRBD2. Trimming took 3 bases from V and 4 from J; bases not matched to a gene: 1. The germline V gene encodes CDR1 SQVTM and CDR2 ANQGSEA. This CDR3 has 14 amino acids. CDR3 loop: CSVEGLAGYNEQFF. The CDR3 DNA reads TGCAGCGTTGAGGGACTAGCGGGTTACAATGAGCAGTTCTTC.

The CDR3 DNA reads as TGTGCCAGCAGCTTAGGGGCGAGCGGGAGGATCTCATACGAGCAGTACTTC. It translates to CASSLGASGRISYEQYF. J is TRBJ2-7 and V is TRBV11-2, with TRBD2 matching 9 bases. This CDR3 comprises 17 residues. J was trimmed by 4 bases and V by 1 base; bases with no gene match: 11. The germline V gene has CDR1 SGHAT and CDR2 FQNNGV.

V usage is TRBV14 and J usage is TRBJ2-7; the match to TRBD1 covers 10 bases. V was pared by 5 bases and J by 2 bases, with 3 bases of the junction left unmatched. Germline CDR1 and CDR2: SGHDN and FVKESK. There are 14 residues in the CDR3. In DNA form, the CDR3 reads TGTGCCAGCAGCGGACAGGGGGGACCCTACGAGCAGTACTTC. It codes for CASSGQGGPYEQYF.

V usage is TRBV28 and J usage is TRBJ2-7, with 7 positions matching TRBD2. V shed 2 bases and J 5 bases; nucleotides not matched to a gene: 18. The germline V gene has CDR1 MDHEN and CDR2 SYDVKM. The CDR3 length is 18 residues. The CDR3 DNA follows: TGTGCCAGCAGTTTAATAAATATCGGCGGGAGACTAATGGACGAGCAGTACTTC. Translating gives CASSLINIGGRLMDEQYF.

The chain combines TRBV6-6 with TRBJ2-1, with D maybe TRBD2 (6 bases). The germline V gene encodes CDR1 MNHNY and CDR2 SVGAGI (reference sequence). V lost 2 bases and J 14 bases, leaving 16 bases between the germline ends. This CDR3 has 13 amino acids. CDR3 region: CASSYPASAIEFF. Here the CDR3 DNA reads TGTGCCAGCAGTTACCCGGCTAGCGCGATAGAGTTCTTC.

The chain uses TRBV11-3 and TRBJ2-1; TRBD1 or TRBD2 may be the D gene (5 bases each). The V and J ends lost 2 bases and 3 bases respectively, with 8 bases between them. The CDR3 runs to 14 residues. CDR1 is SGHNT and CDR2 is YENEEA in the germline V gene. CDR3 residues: CASSLRDGYNEQFF. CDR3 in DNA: TGTGCCAGCAGCTTAAGGGACGGCTACAATGAGCAGTTCTTC.

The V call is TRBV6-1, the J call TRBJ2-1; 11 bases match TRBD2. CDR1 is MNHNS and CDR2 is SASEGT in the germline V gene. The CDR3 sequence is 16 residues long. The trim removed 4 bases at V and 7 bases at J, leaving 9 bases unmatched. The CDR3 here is CASSVQLAGVNNEQFF. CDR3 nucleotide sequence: TGTGCCAGCAGTGTGCAACTAGCGGGAGTTAATAATGAGCAGTTCTTC.

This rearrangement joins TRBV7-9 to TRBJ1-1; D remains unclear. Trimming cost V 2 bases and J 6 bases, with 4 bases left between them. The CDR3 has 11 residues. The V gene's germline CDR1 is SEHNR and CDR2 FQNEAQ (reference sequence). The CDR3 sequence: CASSLTPEAFF. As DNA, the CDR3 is TGTGCCAGCAGCTTAACGCCTGAAGCTTTCTTT.

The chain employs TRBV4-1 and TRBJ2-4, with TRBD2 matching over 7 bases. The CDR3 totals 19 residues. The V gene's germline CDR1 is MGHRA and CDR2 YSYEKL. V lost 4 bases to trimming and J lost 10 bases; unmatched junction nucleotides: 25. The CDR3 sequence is CASSPKGPREVSGCYIQYF. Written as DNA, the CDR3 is TGCGCCAGCAGCCCCAAGGGGCCCCGGGAGGTCTCAGGGTGCTATATTCAGTACTTC.

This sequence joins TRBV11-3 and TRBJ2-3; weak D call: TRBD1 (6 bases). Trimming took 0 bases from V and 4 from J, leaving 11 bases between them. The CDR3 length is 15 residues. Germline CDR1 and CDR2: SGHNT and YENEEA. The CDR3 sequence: CASSLEGAGPDTQYF. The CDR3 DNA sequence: TGTGCCAGCAGCTTAGAGGGGGCCGGACCAGATACGCAGTATTTT. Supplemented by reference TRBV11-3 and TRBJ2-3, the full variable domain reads EAGVVQSPRYKIIEKKQPVAFWCNPISGHNTLYWYLQNLGQGPELLIRYENEEAVDDSQLPKDRFSAERLKGVDSTLKIQPAELGDSAVYLCASSLEGAGPDTQYFGPGTRLTVL.

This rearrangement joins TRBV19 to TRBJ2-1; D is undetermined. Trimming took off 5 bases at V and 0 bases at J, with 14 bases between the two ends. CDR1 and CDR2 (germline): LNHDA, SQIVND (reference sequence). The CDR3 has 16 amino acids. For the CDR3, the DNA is TGTGCCAGTAGTTTCCAGGCTCCAAGCTCCTACAATGAGCAGTTCTTC. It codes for CASSFQAPSSYNEQFF.

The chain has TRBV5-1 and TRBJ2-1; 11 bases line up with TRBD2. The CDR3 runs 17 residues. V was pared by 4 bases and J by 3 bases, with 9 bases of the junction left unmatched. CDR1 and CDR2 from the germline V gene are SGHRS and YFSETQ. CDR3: CASSTEKLAGVYNEQFF. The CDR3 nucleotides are TGCGCCAGCAGCACGGAAAAACTAGCGGGAGTCTACAATGAGCAGTTCTTC.

CDR3 sequence (DNA): TGCGCCAGCAGCCAGCGACTAGCGGGAGGGCCGATCAATGAGCAGTTCTTC. Amino acid sequence: CASSQRLAGGPINEQFF. The V call is TRBV4-1, the J call TRBJ2-1, with 14 bases fitting TRBD2. After removal of 3 bases from V and 6 bases from J, the junction contained 7 bases not matched to a gene. The CDR3 spans 17 residues. The V gene's germline CDR1 is MGHRA and CDR2 YSYEKL.

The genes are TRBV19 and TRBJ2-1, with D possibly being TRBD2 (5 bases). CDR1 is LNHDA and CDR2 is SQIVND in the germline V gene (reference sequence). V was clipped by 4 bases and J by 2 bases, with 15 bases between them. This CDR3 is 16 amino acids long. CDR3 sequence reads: CASSTGAGVPYNEQFF. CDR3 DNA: TGTGCCAGTAGTACTGGCGCGGGTGTGCCCTACAATGAGCAGTTCTTC.

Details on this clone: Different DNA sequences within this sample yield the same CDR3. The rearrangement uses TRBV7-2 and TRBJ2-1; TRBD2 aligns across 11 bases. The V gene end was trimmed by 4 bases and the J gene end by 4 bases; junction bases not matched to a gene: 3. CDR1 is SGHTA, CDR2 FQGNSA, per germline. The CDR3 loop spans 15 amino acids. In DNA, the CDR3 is TGTGCCAGCAGCTCCGGGACTAGCGGATACAATGAGCAGTTCTTC. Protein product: CASSSGTSGYNEQFF.

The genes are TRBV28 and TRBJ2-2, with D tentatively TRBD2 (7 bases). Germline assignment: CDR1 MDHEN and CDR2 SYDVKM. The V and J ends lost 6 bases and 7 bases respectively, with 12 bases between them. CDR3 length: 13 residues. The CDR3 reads CASSRGAVGELFF. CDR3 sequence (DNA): TGTGCCAGCAGCCGGGGGGCTGTCGGGGAGCTGTTTTTT.

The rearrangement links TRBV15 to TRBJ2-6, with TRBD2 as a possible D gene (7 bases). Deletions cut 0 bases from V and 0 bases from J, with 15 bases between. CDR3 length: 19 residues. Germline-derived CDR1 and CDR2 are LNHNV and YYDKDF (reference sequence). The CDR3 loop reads CATSRDQGGGGSGANVLTF. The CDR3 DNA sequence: TGTGCCACCAGCAGAGATCAGGGAGGGGGAGGCTCTGGGGCCAACGTCCTGACTTTC.